The sequence of this T cell receptor (beta chain) was determined in a study of identical twins (TCRdb year 2016). Regarding the research as a whole: To test whether fetal clonotypes persist, this study deep-sequenced TCR alpha and beta repertoires from monozygotic twins, from unrelated adults of various ages, and from cord blood. Replicate twin experiments were performed at different times using different library preparation protocols to rule out contamination.

All donors were healthy Caucasians. Three pairs of female monozygotic twins, all aged roughly 18 to 30 years, were included in the twin cohort. Positive isolation kits from Invitrogen were used to isolate the CD4+ and CD8+ T cell populations. V has 3 bases trimmed and J has 7 bases trimmed; junction bases matching no gene number 17. From the germline V gene, CDR1 is SGHVS and CDR2 is FNYEAQ. From the cysteine up to the phenylalanine, the CDR3 has a length of 17 residues. The only DNA kept is the CDR3, 51 bases in frame from the first base. Of note for this clonotype: Its antigen specificity is not known. Base qualities are not provided; no much larger clone lies one nucleotide away.

What the work shows at the level of the full study, not this receptor alone: Invariant T cells such as MAIT and iNKT could partly confound zero-insertion analyses, though diverse VJ usage argued against this for most clonotypes. Compared with coincidental sharing between unrelated individuals, out-of-frame TCR alpha sequences shared between twins had an excess of sequences with low generation probability. Abundant cord blood beta clonotypes carried fewer insertions; young adult naive repertoires showed a weaker similar trend, while memory repertoires showed none. Out-of-frame TCR alpha sharing in monozygotic twins was systematically underestimated by recombination models, whereas sharing between unrelated individuals was in agreement with the recombination models. Excess twin sharing in beta out-of-frame sequences was weaker because fewer shared sequences lowered the signal-to-noise ratio. Because the same donors could not be followed over many years, the conclusions relied on cross-sectional statistical analysis.

Library preparation was by 5' RACE. Sequencing was performed on an Illumina HiSeq 2000. Template switching introduced a universal primer binding site; the final cDNA contained a unique molecular identifier, enabling accurate counting of TCR cDNA molecules. Specific primers in the conserved constant-segment region were used to synthesize first-strand cDNA for the TCR alpha and beta chains. To control for contamination, every cDNA library was double barcoded, receiving both a SMART-Mk sample barcode and Illumina barcodes. TruSeq adapter sequences and Illumina sample barcodes were added in two successive PCR steps. TCR alpha and beta cDNA libraries were sequenced on the Illumina HiSeq platform with custom primers. As for the authors' bioinformatics: MiGEC processed the raw reads to extract unique molecular identifiers, while MiXCR was used to determine the CDR3 positions. For each individual, recombination models were inferred using an EM algorithm with the repgenHMM and IGoR tools. Shared clonotype analysis was performed with the tcR package in R, normalizing sharing by the product of cloneset sizes. Out-of-frame nonproductive sequences were analyzed to study raw recombination free of thymic and clonal selection effects. TCRdb reanalyzed the raw reads on its own, using fastp at Q25 for trimming and MiXCR for clone calling, and kept in-frame beta chains. Every distinct CDR3 protein forms one entry, paired with its most common genes and DNA. What appears here as the V and J calls and clone size reflects TCRdb's work, not the paper's. The sample table lists around 530,000 distinct CDR3 sequences, 12% to 15% of them with a count of one. The ten largest clones take up roughly 0.44% of the sample.

The same data also went into a second study, on yellow fever vaccine responses in identical twins. That second report states: The T cell response to vaccination in identical twins was reported by the authors to appear partly convergent and partly personalized. The study precisely tracked vaccine-responding T cell clones in identical twins.

Sequenced sample: CD4+ T cells sorted from blood. The receptor comes from a woman younger than 35 in good health. The sequence is built from TRBV7-6 and TRBJ2-5, with 7 bases aligning to TRBD2. The CDR3 protein is CASSFAEGPRSGGTQYF. The nucleotides are TGTGCCAGCAGCTTTGCTGAGGGACCCCGGTCGGGAGGGACCCAGTACTTC.